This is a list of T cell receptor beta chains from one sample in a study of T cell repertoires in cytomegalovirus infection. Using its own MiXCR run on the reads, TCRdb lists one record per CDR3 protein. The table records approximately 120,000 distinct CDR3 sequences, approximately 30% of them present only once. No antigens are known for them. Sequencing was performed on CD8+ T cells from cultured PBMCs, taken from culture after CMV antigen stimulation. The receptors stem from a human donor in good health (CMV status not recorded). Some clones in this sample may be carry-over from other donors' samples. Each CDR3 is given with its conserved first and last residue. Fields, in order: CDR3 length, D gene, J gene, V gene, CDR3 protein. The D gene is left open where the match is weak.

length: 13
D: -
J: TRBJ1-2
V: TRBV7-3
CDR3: CASSPNGGNGYTF

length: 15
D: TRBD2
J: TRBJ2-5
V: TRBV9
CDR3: CASSVGLAGEETQYF

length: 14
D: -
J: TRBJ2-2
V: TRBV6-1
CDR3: CASSPHVGGGPELF

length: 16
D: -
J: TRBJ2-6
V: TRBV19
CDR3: CASSMEPYSGANVLTF

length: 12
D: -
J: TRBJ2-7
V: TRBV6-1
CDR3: CASTRRSDEQYF

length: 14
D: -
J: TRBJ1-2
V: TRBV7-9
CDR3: CASSLLDFYYGYTF

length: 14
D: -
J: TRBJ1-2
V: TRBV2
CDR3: CASSEGIPVYGYTF

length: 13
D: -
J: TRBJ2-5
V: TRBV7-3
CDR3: CASSRTVQETQYF

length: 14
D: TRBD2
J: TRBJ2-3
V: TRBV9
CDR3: CASSGSLAGGAQYF

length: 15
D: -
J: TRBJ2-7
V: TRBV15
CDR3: CATSRESVSYYEQYF

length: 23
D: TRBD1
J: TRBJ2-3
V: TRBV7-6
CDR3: CASSSPGQGAEIYRTPSTDTQYF

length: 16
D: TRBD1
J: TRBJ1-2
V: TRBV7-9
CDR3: CASSARDRGANYGYTF

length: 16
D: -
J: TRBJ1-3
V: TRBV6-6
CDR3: CASSYAQALSGNTIYF

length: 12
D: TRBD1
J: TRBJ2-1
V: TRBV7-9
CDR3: CASSRTGLEQFF

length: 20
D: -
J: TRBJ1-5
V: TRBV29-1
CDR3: CSAEDWGPSSVTTYNQPQRF

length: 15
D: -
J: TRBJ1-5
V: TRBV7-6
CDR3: CASSLGASVDQPQHF

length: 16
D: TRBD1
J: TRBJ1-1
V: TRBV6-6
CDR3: CASSYSTGGRNTEAFF

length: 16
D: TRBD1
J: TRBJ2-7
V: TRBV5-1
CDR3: CASSLVAGGALDEQYF

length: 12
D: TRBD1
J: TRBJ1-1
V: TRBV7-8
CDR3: CASSSGGTEAFF

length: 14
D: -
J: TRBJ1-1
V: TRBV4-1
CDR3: CASSHKGPNTEAFF

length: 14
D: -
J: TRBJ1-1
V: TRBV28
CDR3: CASRDGPGFTEAFF

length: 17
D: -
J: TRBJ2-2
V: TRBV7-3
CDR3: CASSCTTKSQYTGELFF

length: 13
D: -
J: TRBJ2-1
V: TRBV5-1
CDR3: CASLNQGGSEQFF

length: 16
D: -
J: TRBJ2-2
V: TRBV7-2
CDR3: CASRWPGPRGSGELFF